The 8 T cell receptor beta chains reported below all come from one sample, sequenced in a study of post-analysis software for immune sequencing data. Unique molecular identifiers featured in each of the TCR beta cDNA libraries. TCRdb re-derived calls from the PCR reads in MiXCR, one entry per CDR3 protein. Counted here are 150,000 to 200,000 distinct CDR3 sequences, about 36% occurring once; the ten biggest clones make up approximately 30%. Sequencing used blood, obtained after autologous hematopoietic stem cell transplantation. The receptors here all came from a girl between 5 and 17 years old with multiple sclerosis.

This clonotype was detected a few times. V gene TRBV11-1 combines with J gene TRBJ2-7, with TRBD1 identical over 8 bases. V shed 7 bases, J shed 1 base, and the junction held 9 bases outside the gene matches. The CDR3 consists of 15 residues. CDR1 is SGHAT and CDR2 is FQDESV in the germline V gene (reference sequence). CDR3 in amino acids: CASTPGQGWSYEQYF. As DNA, the CDR3 is TGTGCCAGCACCCCCGGACAGGGATGGTCCTACGAGCAGTACTTC.

In its sample, this clonotype was seen a few times. The rearrangement links TRBV3-1 to TRBJ1-2; D is unresolved. CDR3 length: 14 residues. The V gene's germline CDR1 is LGHDT and CDR2 YNNKEL (reference sequence). V was pared by 1 base and J by 5 bases, with 11 bases between. The CDR3 DNA reads TGTGCCAGCAGCCAAGTGTTCGGAACGTATGGCTACACCTTC. Translated: CASSQVFGTYGYTF.

This clonotype has ten or more counts. This rearrangement joins TRBV12-3 or TRBV12-4 to TRBJ2-7; D unclear. The CDR3 is 12 residues long. The V and J ends lost 4 bases and 0 bases respectively, with 4 bases between them. Written as DNA, the CDR3 is TGTGCCAGCAGTTGGACCTCCTACGAGCAGTACTTC. Protein sequence: CASSWTSYEQYF.

This clonotype was counted only a few times. CDR3 in DNA: TGTGCCAGCTCACCTAGCATGGTAGACAATGAGCAGTTCTTC. Translation: CASSPSMVDNEQFF. V usage is TRBV12-3 or TRBV12-4 and J usage is TRBJ2-1; maybe TRBD2 (5 bases). CDR3 length equals 14 residues. Trimming shortened V by 8 bases and J by 5 bases, and 16 bases separated the two germline ends.

This clonotype has ten or more counts. This chain joins TRBV12-3 or TRBV12-4 and TRBJ2-1, with a weak D call TRBD2 (5 bases). The CDR3 is 15 residues long. The germline V and J ends were trimmed by 3 bases and 4 bases, with 13 bases remaining between them. CDR3 loop: CASSLIRRAYNEQFF. The CDR3 nucleotides are TGTGCCAGCAGTTTGATTCGGCGGGCATACAATGAGCAGTTCTTC.

The genes are TRBV28 and TRBJ1-5; no firm D call. V gave up 9 bases and J gave up 3 bases, with 12 bases separating them. Per the germline V gene, CDR1 is MDHEN and CDR2 is SYDVKM. The CDR3 totals 13 residues. CDR3 DNA: TGTGCCAGTAAAAGAGGCCCCAATCAGCCCCAGCATTTT. This sequence encodes CASKRGPNQPQHF.

V gene TRBV6-2 or TRBV6-3 combines with J gene TRBJ1-1; TRBD1 is a possible D gene (6 bases). CDR3 length: 15 residues. The germline V gene encodes CDR1 MNHEY and CDR2 SVGEGT. Trimming removed 2 bases from V and 1 base from J, with 11 bases in between. The CDR3 protein is CASSYPGQSNTEAFF. CDR3 coding DNA: TGTGCCAGCAGTTACCCGGGACAATCGAACACTGAAGCTTTCTTT.

This clonotype has a handful of counts. This chain connects TRBV6-1 to TRBJ2-1, with 9 nucleotides matching TRBD2. The CDR3 extends over 18 amino acids. V gave up 4 bases and J gave up 2 bases; unmatched junction bases: 12. The germline CDR1 and CDR2 sequences are MNHNS and SASEGT. The CDR3 spells CASSGTLSSGSAYNEQFF. The CDR3 region has the DNA TGTGCCAGCAGTGGGACCCTTAGTAGCGGGAGCGCCTACAATGAGCAGTTCTTC.